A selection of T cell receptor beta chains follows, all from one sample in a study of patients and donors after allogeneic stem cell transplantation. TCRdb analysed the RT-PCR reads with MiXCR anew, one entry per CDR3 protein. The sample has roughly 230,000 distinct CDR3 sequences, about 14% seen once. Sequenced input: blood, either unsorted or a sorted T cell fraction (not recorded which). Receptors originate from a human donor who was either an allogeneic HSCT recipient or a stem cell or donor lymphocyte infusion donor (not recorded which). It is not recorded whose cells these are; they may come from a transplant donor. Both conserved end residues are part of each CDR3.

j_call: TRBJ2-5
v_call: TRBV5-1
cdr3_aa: CASSLGSSGLQETQYF

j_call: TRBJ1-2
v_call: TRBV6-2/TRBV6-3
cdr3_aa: CASSSGTNNGYTF

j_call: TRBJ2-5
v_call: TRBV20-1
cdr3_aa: CSARDPGGRQETQYF

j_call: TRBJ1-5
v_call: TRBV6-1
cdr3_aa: CASSEVHSNQPQHF

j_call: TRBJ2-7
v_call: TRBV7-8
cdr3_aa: CASSAGTNLYEQYF

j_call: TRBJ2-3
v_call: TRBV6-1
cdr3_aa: CASSQGELPSTDTQYF

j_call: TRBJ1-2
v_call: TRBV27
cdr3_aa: CASRPRVPPYGYTF

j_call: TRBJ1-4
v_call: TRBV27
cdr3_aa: CTSRRLGAGGEKLFF

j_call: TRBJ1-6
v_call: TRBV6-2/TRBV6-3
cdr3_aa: CASSRGVYNSPLHF

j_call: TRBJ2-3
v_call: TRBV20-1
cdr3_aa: CSASLVTSSTDTQYF

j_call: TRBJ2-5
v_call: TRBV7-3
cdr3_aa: CASSLIPRETQYF

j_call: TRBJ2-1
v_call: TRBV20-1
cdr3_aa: CSARVVGGLDEQFF

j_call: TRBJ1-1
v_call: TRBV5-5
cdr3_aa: CASSRPGGEAFF

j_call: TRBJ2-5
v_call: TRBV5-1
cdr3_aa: CASSFSGAETQYF

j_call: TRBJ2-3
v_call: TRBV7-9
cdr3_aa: CASSFSGGNADTQYF

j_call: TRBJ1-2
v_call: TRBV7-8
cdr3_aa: CASSRDSVGASNYGYTF

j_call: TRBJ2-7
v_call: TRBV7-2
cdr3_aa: CASSRPGSYEQYF

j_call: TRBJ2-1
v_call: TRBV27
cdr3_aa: CASRGGATYNEQFF